This T cell receptor beta chain was retrieved from a study of blood T cell repertoires in COVID-19. Trimming took off 4 bases at V and 3 bases at J, with 10 bases between the two ends. The CDR3 is 13 amino acids. In germline, CDR1 is SGHRS, CDR2 YFSETQ. The sample holds a few counts of this clone. This table comes from immunoSEQ multiplex PCR, and its TCRdb copy is limited to in-frame clones, with some not included. There are roughly 130,000 clones in the sample; around 82% occur only once, and 12% lies in the top ten. The chain combines TRBV5-1 with TRBJ2-5; D not certain. Sequenced sample: peripheral blood. This receptor was obtained from a woman aged 25 to 39 who had recovered from COVID-19. CDR3 sequence reads: CASSLILEETQYF. In DNA, the CDR3 is TGCGCCAGCAGCCTAATTTTGGAAGAGACCCAGTACTTC.